A selection of T cell receptor beta chains follows, all from one sample in a study of blood T cell repertoires in COVID-19. Data came from immunoSEQ multiplex PCR; TCRdb stores just in-frame clones and leaves some out. The sample consists of tens of thousands of clones, about 87% of them appearing once. The sequenced sample was peripheral blood. These receptors all stem from a human donor in a cohort sampled during active COVID-19. CDR3s include the opening cysteine and the closing phenylalanine or tryptophan. The D gene is left open where the match is weak. Not all rows give a size; the values are once, few, many and, for expanded clones, a class.

>-|TRBJ2-2|-|TRBV3-1/TRBV3-2
TGTGCCAGCAGTCATAGTCCAGGGGCGCTCGGGGAGCTGTTTTTT
CASSHSPGALGELFF
>TRBD1|TRBJ2-3|-|TRBV9
TGTGCCAGCAGCGTAACTTCCGACAGGGGTATCACAGATACGCAGTATTTT
CASSVTSDRGITDTQYF
>TRBD2|TRBJ2-7|-|TRBV12-5
TGTGCTAGTGGTTTGGCACCGGGACTAGCGGGGTACGAGCAGTACTTC
CASGLAPGLAGYEQYF
>-|TRBJ2-2|-|TRBV7-9
TGTGCCAGCAGCTTGGACAACGGGAACACCGGGGAGCTGTTTTTT
CASSLDNGNTGELFF
>-|TRBJ2-1|-|TRBV5-8
TGTGCCAGCAGCCCCGGGACAAATAAGATCTATGAGCAGTTCTTC
CASSPGTNKIYEQFF
>-|TRBJ2-2|-|TRBV9
TGTGCCAGCAATGGCAGGGCCGCCGGGGAGCTGTTTTTT
CASNGRAAGELFF
>-|TRBJ1-1|-|TRBV10-1
TGCGCCAGCAGGCAACAGGGGAACACTGAAGCTTTCTTT
CASRQQGNTEAFF
>TRBD1|TRBJ1-1|-|TRBV15
TGTGCCACCAGCAGAGCCGTCGACAGGGCCATGAACACTGAAGCTTTCTTT
CATSRAVDRAMNTEAFF
>TRBD2|TRBJ2-5|-|TRBV6-5
TGTGCCAGCAGTTACCGGGCTAGCGGACAAGAGACCCAGTACTTC
CASSYRASGQETQYF
>TRBD2|TRBJ2-3|once|TRBV6-1
TGTGCCAGCAGTGAAGGAGCTAGCGGGAGCACAGATACGCAGTATTTT
CASSEGASGSTDTQYF
>-|TRBJ1-1|-|TRBV11-2
TGTGCCAGCAGCTTAGTAGGTAGCTCTGAAGCTTTCTTT
CASSLVGSSEAFF
>-|TRBJ1-4|once|TRBV6-5
TGTGCCAGCAGTTACTATCCGGACAGTCCTAATGAAAAACTGTTTTTT
CASSYYPDSPNEKLFF
>-|TRBJ2-4|-|TRBV27
TGTGCCAGCAGTCGGGGGGCCAGCGCCAAAAACATTCAGTACTTC
CASSRGASAKNIQYF
>-|TRBJ1-4|-|TRBV5-4
TGTGCCAGCAGCTCAAGACAGGAAGGTGAAAAACTGTTTTTT
CASSSRQEGEKLFF
>-|TRBJ2-1|-|TRBV7-2
TGTGCCAGCAGCCGCTACCATAAGGCGGGTTACAATGAGCAGTTCTTC
CASSRYHKAGYNEQFF
>TRBD1|TRBJ1-5|few|TRBV19
TGTGCCAGTGGACAGGGTATGAATCAGCCCCAGCATTTT
CASGQGMNQPQHF
>-|TRBJ2-3|-|TRBV18
TGTGCCAGCTCACGGCAGGATTTCACAGATACGCAGTATTTT
CASSRQDFTDTQYF
>-|TRBJ2-7|-|TRBV7-9
TGTGCCAGCAGCAAATTTAAAACAGGATCAGTACGCGAGCAGTACTTC
CASSKFKTGSVREQYF
>-|TRBJ1-5|few|TRBV18
TGTGCCAGCTCACCAGGGCAGCGGGGTCAGCCCCAGCATTTT
CASSPGQRGQPQHF
>TRBD2|TRBJ2-5|-|TRBV4-3
TGCGCCAGCAGCCATCTCGGGACTAGCGGACAAGAGACCCAGTACTTC
CASSHLGTSGQETQYF
>-|TRBJ2-5|-|TRBV18
TGTGCCAGCTCACAGACACTTCAAGAGACCCAGTACTTC
CASSQTLQETQYF
>TRBD1|TRBJ1-4|-|TRBV7-6
TGTGCCAGCAGCTTAGACACGGCGGGACAGAGGGTTGAAAAACTGTTTTTT
CASSLDTAGQRVEKLFF
>TRBD2|TRBJ2-1|-|TRBV6-5
TGTGCCAGCTCCGTTCTAGCGGGGGGGCTAAATGAGCAGTTCTTC
CASSVLAGGLNEQFF
>TRBD1|TRBJ1-6|-|TRBV4-1
TGCGCCAGCAAGCCGGGACAGAGCTCCTATAATTCACCCCTCCACTTT
CASKPGQSSYNSPLHF
>-|TRBJ1-5|-|TRBV6-5
TGTGCCAGCAGCCCACAGTGGTATCAGCCCCAGCATTTT
CASSPQWYQPQHF
>-|TRBJ1-4|-|TRBV6-5
TGTGCCAGCAGTACCCGGGACATGGGCTATGAAAAACTGTTTTTT
CASSTRDMGYEKLFF
>-|TRBJ2-3|-|TRBV4-3
TGCGCCAGCAGCCAAGATCTGGTGGCGGGAGATACGCAGTATTTT
CASSQDLVAGDTQYF
>TRBD1|TRBJ2-1|-|TRBV19
TGTGCCAGTAGTATAGGGACAGGATTTAGCCGCGTCAATGAGCAGTTCTTC
CASSIGTGFSRVNEQFF
>TRBD1|TRBJ2-1|-|TRBV14
TGTGCCAGCAGCCCCGGACAGGGGTGGTTCTTC
CASSPGQGWFF
>-|TRBJ1-1|-|TRBV7-6
TGTGCCAGCAGCTCCACAGGGTCGAACACTGAAGCTTTCTTT
CASSSTGSNTEAFF
>TRBD1|TRBJ1-4|-|TRBV7-2
TGTGCCAGCAGCTTAGTGGGTGGACAGGGGGTTTCTAATGAAAAACTGTTTTTT
CASSLVGGQGVSNEKLFF
>-|TRBJ2-3|-|TRBV18
TGTGCCAGCTCACCCCCCGGGACAGATACGCAGTATTTT
CASSPPGTDTQYF
>-|TRBJ2-1|-|TRBV7-6
TGTGCCAGCAGTGGGACTGTGTACAATGAGCAGTTCTTC
CASSGTVYNEQFF
>-|TRBJ2-1|-|TRBV7-9
TGTGCCAGCAGCTCTAGGGAGTTTAGCTCCTACAATGAGCAGTTCTTC
CASSSREFSSYNEQFF
>-|TRBJ2-1|-|TRBV7-2
TGTGCCAGCAGCCCATTCACGGACGGGATAAAGTTCTTC
CASSPFTDGIKFF
>TRBD2|TRBJ2-1|-|TRBV3-1/TRBV3-2
TGTGCCAGCAGCCAAGGGAAACTAGCGGGGGGGACTGGGGATGAGCAGTTCTTC
CASSQGKLAGGTGDEQFF
>-|TRBJ2-5|-|TRBV6-6
TGTGCCAGCAGTGAGTGGGAGACCCAGTACTTC
CASSEWETQYF
>TRBD1|TRBJ2-7|few|TRBV5-1
TGCGCCAGCAGCTTATCTGGACAGGGGATCAACGAGCAGTACTTC
CASSLSGQGINEQYF
>-|TRBJ2-7|-|TRBV6-5
TGTGCCAGCAGTTCCAGGCTGGAGCAGTACTTC
CASSSRLEQYF
>TRBD1|TRBJ1-2|-|TRBV4-1
TGCGCCAGCAGCCCTCGGACAGGGTGGGACTATGGCTACACCTTC
CASSPRTGWDYGYTF
>-|TRBJ1-5|-|TRBV6-5
TGTGCCAGCCAGTTTTTGACAGGACAGCCCCAGCATTTT
CASQFLTGQPQHF